A single T cell receptor beta chain is shown here with its context. Original processing notes: Counts of nucleated cells, estimated from reference gene primer amplification, were obtained. Assay used: immunoSEQ multiplex PCR; TCRdb lists only in-frame clones, some missing. V, J and clone size are taken as reported in that table, and D and trimming were inferred from the DNA itself. Of fewer than 350,000 clones listed, 70% to 90% are singletons. This CDR3 contains 18 residues. CDR1 and CDR2 from the germline V gene are SGHTA and FQGNSA. After removal of 1 base from V and 4 bases from J, the junction contained 15 bases not matched to a gene. This record comes from a study of blood T cell repertoires in COVID-19. Overall study context: Collection of acute and convalescent COVID-19 samples took place in the United States, Italy and Spain. The cDNA or gDNA used as material had been derived from T cells, B-cell-depleted T cells, or PBMCs.

The TCR comes from a woman aged 45-59 years who had recovered from COVID-19. Material for sequencing was peripheral blood. The chain couples TRBV7-2 to TRBJ1-1; 7 bases match TRBD1. CDR3 nucleotide sequence: TGTGCCAGCAGCTTAGAGATTATACAGGGGAGTTTTCGCACTGAAGCTTTCTTT. This codes for CASSLEIIQGSFRTEAFF.